These 6 T cell receptor beta chains share one sample of origin, sequenced in a study of blood T cell repertoires in COVID-19. Only in-frame clones appear in the TCRdb table, and some are missing; sequencing was by immunoSEQ multiplex PCR. The sample contains 200,000 to 250,000 clones, roughly nine tenths of which appear only once. The sequencing sample was made of PBMCs or T cells enriched from blood (not recorded which). The receptors here all came from a woman between 45 and 60 years old in a cohort exposed to, infected with or recovered from COVID-19 (not recorded which).

The V gene is TRBV5-1, the J gene TRBJ1-4, with D unclear. The V end lost 6 bases, the J end lost 5 bases, and 14 bases lay between the germline ends. This CDR3 is built from 14 residues. The germline CDR1 and CDR2 sequences are SGHRS and YFSETQ. The CDR3 loop is CASTRGLENEKLFF. CDR3 sequence (DNA): TGCGCCAGCACCCGGGGTTTGGAGAATGAAAAACTGTTTTTT.

The gene calls are TRBV9 and TRBJ1-4; D might be TRBD1 (5 bases). The CDR3 contains 14 residues. Germline V gene sequence: CDR1 SGDLS, CDR2 YYNGEE. The V gene lost 0 bases and the J gene lost 8 bases, with 11 bases spanning the gap. CDR3 in amino acids: CASSVAGNGEKLFF. Written as DNA, the CDR3 is TGTGCCAGCAGCGTAGCAGGGAACGGGGAAAAACTGTTTTTT.

The chain links TRBV15 to TRBJ2-5; possibly TRBD1 for D (5 bases). The germline V gene has CDR1 LNHNV and CDR2 YYDKDF (reference sequence). V dropped 0 bases and J dropped 2 bases, with 10 bases sitting between them. The length of the CDR3 is 15 residues. The CDR3 region is CATSRDDTGQETQYF. Written as DNA, the CDR3 is TGTGCCACCAGCAGAGACGACACAGGACAAGAGACCCAGTACTTC.

The gene calls are TRBV19 and TRBJ2-3, with D possibly being TRBD2 (5 bases). The CDR3 runs to 14 residues. The germline V and J ends were trimmed by 5 bases and 0 bases, with 9 bases remaining between them. CDR1 is LNHDA, CDR2 SQIVND, per germline (reference sequence). The CDR3 DNA reads TGTGCCAGTAGTGAGGACTGGAGCACAGATACGCAGTATTTT. It codes for CASSEDWSTDTQYF.

This chain joins TRBV20-1 and TRBJ1-5, with 7 bases lining up with TRBD1. Germline loops: CDR1 DFQATT, CDR2 SNEGSKA (reference sequence). V trimming: 3 bases; J trimming: 5 bases; junction bases outside the gene matches: 4. There are 13 residues in the CDR3. The CDR3 loop reads CSASGQGDQPQHF. DNA for the CDR3: TGCAGTGCTAGTGGGCAGGGGGATCAGCCCCAGCATTTT.

V usage is TRBV9 and J usage is TRBJ2-6; D perhaps matches TRBD1 (6 bases). Trimming took 3 bases from V and 4 from J, leaving 14 bases between them. The CDR3 is made up of 16 amino acids. In germline, CDR1 is SGDLS, CDR2 YYNGEE. CDR3 loop: CASSAGTLTGANVLTF. The CDR3 coding sequence is TGTGCCAGCAGCGCCGGGACACTGACCGGGGCCAACGTCCTGACTTTC.